The 6 T cell receptor beta chains below come from one sample, sequenced in a study of blood T cells in healthy people across ages (dated by TCRdb to about 2015). Receptors were amplified or captured by 5' RACE. The reads were generated on an Illumina HiSeq 2500. A second PCR of roughly 7 to 11 cycles was performed with a sample-barcoded 5' primer and a J-beta primer mix. TCRdb reworked the public reads: Q25 trimming with fastp, MiXCR clone assembly, productive beta chains retained. Each CDR3 protein gets just one entry, which takes the most common genes and DNA from the rows behind it. This sample comprises under 1 million distinct CDR3 sequences, around 43% of them detected only once. The top ten clones comprise around 18% of the sample. Sequenced sample: blood. The receptors were sampled from a man aged 55 to 70 in good health.

The rearrangement joins TRBV7-3 to TRBJ2-6; D unresolved. Germline V gene data show CDR1 as SGHTA and CDR2 as FQGTGA. V lost 1 base, J lost 0 bases, and 10 bases lay in between. The CDR3 extends over 17 amino acids. CDR3 sequence reads: CASSLMGYSSGANVLTF. The DNA for the CDR3 is TGTGCCAGCAGCTTAATGGGTTACAGCTCTGGGGCCAACGTCCTGACTTTC.

This clonotype was observed a handful of times. This chain links TRBV7-2 with TRBJ2-7; D gene unclear. Germline V gene lookup returns CDR1 SGHTA and CDR2 FQGNSA. The V end was cut by 5 bases, the J end by 1 base, with 15 bases between. The CDR3 has 15 amino acids. DNA of the CDR3: TGTGCCAGCAGCCGAGGTCTGTCAGAGTCCTACGAGCAGTACTTC. This encodes CASSRGLSESYEQYF.

The chain employs TRBV7-2 and TRBJ2-3, with D uncertain. The V and J ends lost 3 bases and 3 bases respectively, with 13 bases between them. The CDR3 extends over 15 amino acids. Germline CDR1 and CDR2: SGHTA and FQGNSA. CDR3 nucleotides: TGTGCCAGCAGCTTTGGGCAGGTTAGGACAGATACGCAGTATTTT. Its protein product is CASSFGQVRTDTQYF.

This chain joins TRBV2 and TRBJ2-4; tentative D call: TRBD1 (7 bases). V was shortened by 3 bases and J by 3 bases, with 12 bases between the two germline ends. Germline assignment: CDR1 SNHLY and CDR2 FYNNEI. The CDR3 loop spans 15 amino acids. For the CDR3, the DNA is TGTGCCAGCAGTGATGGGCAGGGGGGCAAAAACATTCAGTACTTC. Amino acids: CASSDGQGGKNIQYF.

This clonotype has only a few counts. This sequence joins TRBV7-7 and TRBJ2-1; TRBD2 aligns across 13 bases. The length of the CDR3 is 17 residues. Germline V gives CDR1 SSHAT, CDR2 FNYEAQ (reference sequence). V was clipped by 5 bases and J by 3 bases; unmatched bases: 7. The CDR3 nucleotides are TGTGCCAGCAGCCCTGGGACTAGCGGGGTAGGCTACAATGAGCAGTTCTTC. Its translation is CASSPGTSGVGYNEQFF.

This chain uses TRBV7-2 with TRBJ2-2; D not resolved. CDR1 and CDR2 (germline): SGHTA, FQGNSA. This CDR3 has 14 amino acids. V was clipped by 5 bases and J by 4 bases, with 11 bases between them. CDR3: CASSRGRITGELFF. The CDR3 coding sequence is TGTGCCAGCAGCCGAGGAAGGATCACCGGGGAGCTGTTTTTT.